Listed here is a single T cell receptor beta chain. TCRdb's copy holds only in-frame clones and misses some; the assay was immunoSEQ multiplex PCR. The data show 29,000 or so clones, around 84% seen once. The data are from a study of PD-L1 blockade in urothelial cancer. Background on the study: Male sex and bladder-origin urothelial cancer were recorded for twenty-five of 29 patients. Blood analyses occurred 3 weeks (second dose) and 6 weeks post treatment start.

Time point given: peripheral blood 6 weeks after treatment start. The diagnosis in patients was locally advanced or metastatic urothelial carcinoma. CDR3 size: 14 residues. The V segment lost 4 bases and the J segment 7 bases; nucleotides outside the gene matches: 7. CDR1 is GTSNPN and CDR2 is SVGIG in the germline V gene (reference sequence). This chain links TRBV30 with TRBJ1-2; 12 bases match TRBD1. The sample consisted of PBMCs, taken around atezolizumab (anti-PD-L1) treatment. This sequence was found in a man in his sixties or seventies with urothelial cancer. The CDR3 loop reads CAWNIGTGGFGYTF. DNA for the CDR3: TGTGCCTGGAATATAGGGACAGGGGGCTTTGGCTACACCTTC.